The 3 T cell receptor beta chains reported below all come from one sample, sequenced in a study of blood T cell repertoires in COVID-19. Clones were read by immunoSEQ multiplex PCR, and TCRdb kept only the in-frame ones, dropping some. This sample carries around 62,000 clones, more than 75% of them seen once, and the ten largest clones take over 9.5%. The source material was PBMCs or T cells enriched from blood (not recorded which). These receptor sequences come from a woman aged 40 to 49 who had recovered from COVID-19.

This chain uses TRBV5-1 with TRBJ2-7; 9 nucleotides line up with TRBD1. Per germline, CDR1 SGHRS and CDR2 YFSETQ. The trim removed 4 bases at V and 6 bases at J, leaving 20 bases unmatched. The CDR3 is made up of 18 amino acids. The CDR3 here is CASSTTVTGGSGLSEQYF. The CDR3 DNA follows: TGCGCCAGCAGCACGACGGTGACAGGGGGTTCGGGCTTGAGCGAGCAGTACTTC.

The V call is TRBV5-4, the J call TRBJ2-2; TRBD2 might be the D (6 bases). The CDR3 loop spans 16 amino acids. CDR1 and CDR2 (germline): SGHNT, YYREEE (reference sequence). Deletions cut 5 bases from V and 3 bases from J, with 17 bases between. In DNA, the CDR3 is TGTGCCAGCAGTTCGGACTACGGAGGGTACACCGGGGAGCTGTTTTTT. Residues: CASSSDYGGYTGELFF. Filled out from reference TRBV5-4 and TRBJ2-2, the complete variable domain reads ETGVTQSPTHLIKTRGQQVTLRCSSQSGHNTVSWYQQALGQGPQFIFQYYREEENGRGNFPPRFSGLQFPNYSSELNVNALELDDSALYLCASSSDYGGYTGELFFGEGSRLTVL.

CDR3 region: CASTVTGGYGYTF. The CDR3 bases are TGTGCCAGCACCGTGACAGGGGGCTATGGCTACACCTTC. The J gene is TRBJ1-2, the V gene TRBV6-5, with 9 bases lining up with TRBD1. CDR1 and CDR2 (germline): MNHEY, SVGAGI. The CDR3 has 13 amino acids. The junction had 4 bases not matched to a gene; V was cut back by 7 bases and J by 4 bases.